Each of the 17 T cell receptor beta chains below was sequenced from the same sample in a study of CD8+ T cells in alopecia areata. Treatment meaning: oral pan-JAK inhibitor, 5-10 mg twice daily. RNA, once extracted, was reverse transcribed into cDNA for use as the sequencing template. Produced via immunoSEQ multiplex PCR; TCRdb's table is partial and in-frame only. The sample holds about 300,000 clones, roughly 64% seen once. The material was CD4+ T cells sorted from blood, obtained at week 24, from a patient treated with tofacitinib. The receptors come from a human donor with alopecia areata.

The chain is built from TRBV4-1 and TRBJ1-5, with 8 bases matching TRBD1. This CDR3 comprises 14 residues. Germline lookup yields CDR1 MGHRA and CDR2 YSYEKL. The trim removed 0 bases at V and 15 bases at J, leaving 10 bases unmatched. The CDR3 reads CASSQELRWDRRHF. In DNA form, the CDR3 reads TGCGCCAGCAGCCAAGAGTTGCGCTGGGACAGGAGGCATTTT.

The chain carries TRBV19 and TRBJ1-2, with D possibly matching TRBD1 (5 bases). V gave up 7 bases and J gave up 6 bases, with 12 bases separating them. The CDR3 totals 12 residues. CDR1 is LNHDA, CDR2 SQIVND, per germline (reference sequence). This CDR3 is CASTGRDDGYTF. DNA of the CDR3: TGTGCCAGTACCGGAAGGGACGATGGCTACACCTTC.

V usage is TRBV28 and J usage is TRBJ2-5, with a possible D match to TRBD1 (6 bases). The CDR3 extends over 14 amino acids. Germline V lookup: CDR1 MDHEN, CDR2 SYDVKM. With 7 bases removed from V and 4 bases from J, the gap between germline ends came to 16 bases. In DNA form, the CDR3 reads TGTGCCAGCACCTCCAGGACAGTTGGAGAGACCCAGTACTTC. This encodes CASTSRTVGETQYF.

The rearrangement links TRBV7-2 to TRBJ2-5; D might be TRBD2 (7 bases). The V gene's germline CDR1 is SGHTA and CDR2 FQGNSA. Deletions cut 1 base from V and 3 bases from J, with 12 bases between. This CDR3 comprises 15 residues. CDR3 protein: CASSLVAGAKETQYF. For the CDR3, the DNA is TGTGCCAGCAGCTTAGTGGCGGGGGCTAAAGAGACCCAGTACTTC. Looking up the rest from reference TRBV7-2 and TRBJ2-5 gives the full variable domain: GAGVSQSPSNKVTEKGKDVELRCDPISGHTALYWYRQSLGQGLEFLIYFQGNSAPDKSGLPSDRFSAERTGGSVSTLTIQRTQQEDSAVYLCASSLVAGAKETQYFGPGTRLLVL.

This chain joins TRBV9 and TRBJ1-2; D is unclear. The CDR3 loop spans 13 amino acids. Trimming removed 0 bases from V and 1 base from J, with 4 bases in between. Germline V gene lookup returns CDR1 SGDLS and CDR2 YYNGEE. Here the CDR3 DNA reads TGTGCCAGCAGCGTAGTGTATAACTATGGCTACACCTTC. Encoded protein: CASSVVYNYGYTF.

The chain has TRBV20-1 and TRBJ1-2; 8 bases agree with TRBD1. Losses at the gene ends were 6 bases for V and 7 bases for J; bases not matched to a gene: 4. The CDR3 runs 11 residues. Germline CDR1 reads DFQATT; CDR2 reads SNEGSKA (reference sequence). Written as DNA, the CDR3 is TGCAGTGCAGCTGACAGGGGTGGCTACACCTTC. This sequence encodes CSAADRGGYTF.

A note on this clone: Other DNA sequences in this sample translate to the same CDR3. V is TRBV2 and J is TRBJ1-6; TRBD1 aligns across 7 bases. CDR1 is SNHLY, CDR2 FYNNEI, per germline. J gave up 10 bases and V 11 bases, and 8 bases lay outside the gene matches. The CDR3 consists of 12 residues. As DNA, the CDR3 is TGTGCCTCTCGACAGGGAGACTCACCCCTCCACTTT. Protein: CASRQGDSPLHF.

The rearrangement links TRBV5-1 to TRBJ2-3, with D perhaps matching TRBD1 or TRBD2 (6 bases each). Germline loops: CDR1 SGHRS, CDR2 YFSETQ. The CDR3 consists of 14 residues. V was trimmed by 0 bases and J by 5 bases, leaving 10 bases between them. The CDR3 loop is CASSLEGGGDTQYF. As DNA, the CDR3 is TGCGCCAGCAGCTTGGAAGGGGGAGGAGATACGCAGTATTTT.

This clone was counted a few times. J is TRBJ1-5 and V is TRBV2; the D gene is possibly TRBD1 (6 bases). V lost 2 bases to trimming and J lost 4 bases, with 9 bases between them. Germline V gene lookup returns CDR1 SNHLY and CDR2 FYNNEI. There are 14 residues in the CDR3. CDR3 bases: TGTGCCAGCAGTGAACAGGGGACAAATCAGCCCCAGCATTTT. It specifies CASSEQGTNQPQHF.

The chain employs TRBV27 and TRBJ2-3; D not certain. The CDR3 length is 11 residues. V was shortened by 3 bases and J by 6 bases, with 4 bases between the two germline ends. Germline V gives CDR1 MNHEY, CDR2 SMNVEV (reference sequence). The CDR3 sequence: CASSFQDTQYF. The CDR3 nucleotides are TGTGCCAGCAGTTTCCAGGATACGCAGTATTTT.

The rearrangement links TRBV5-6 to TRBJ1-6; maybe TRBD1 (5 bases). The CDR3 extends over 16 amino acids. CDR1 and CDR2 (germline): SGHDT, YYEEEE. V was cut by 0 bases and J by 9 bases, with 16 bases left in between. CDR3 sequence: CASSLALSGVGSPLHF. In DNA form, the CDR3 reads TGTGCCAGCAGCTTGGCCCTATCGGGGGTCGGTTCACCCCTCCACTTT. Using reference TRBV5-6 and TRBJ1-6 for the parts outside the CDR3, the full variable domain is DAGVTQSPTHLIKTRGQQVTLRCSPKSGHDTVSWYQQALGQGPQFIFQYYEEEERQRGNFPDRFSGHQFPNYSSELNVNALLLGDSALYLCASSLALSGVGSPLHFGNGTRLTVT.

The chain is built from TRBV15 and TRBJ2-1, with TRBD1 matching 8 bases. The trim removed 5 bases at V and 1 base at J, leaving 4 bases unmatched. From germline, CDR1 is LNHNV and CDR2 YYDKDF (reference sequence). This CDR3 comprises 15 residues. The CDR3 region is CATSRRQGSYNEQFF. The CDR3 DNA reads as TGTGCCACCAGCCGGCGACAGGGGTCCTACAATGAGCAGTTCTTC.

This chain links TRBV7-8 with TRBJ2-3, with TRBD1 matching over 7 bases. The CDR3 extends over 14 amino acids. The V gene end was trimmed by 6 bases and the J gene end by 3 bases; junction bases not matched to a gene: 6. Germline assignment: CDR1 SGHVS and CDR2 FQNEAQ. CDR3 DNA: TGTGCCAGCAGGGAAGGGGGCAGGACAGATACGCAGTATTTT. It codes for CASREGGRTDTQYF.

This clone was found a few times. The V gene is TRBV30, the J gene TRBJ1-6; 8 bases agree with TRBD1. The V segment lost 4 bases and the J segment 8 bases; nucleotides outside the gene matches: 4. This CDR3 spans 13 amino acids. Germline V lookup: CDR1 GTSNPN, CDR2 SVGIG (reference sequence). CDR3 amino acids: CAWTDRDDSPLHF. The CDR3, as DNA: TGTGCCTGGACGGACAGGGATGATTCACCCCTCCACTTT.

The sample holds a few counts of this clone. The rearrangement links TRBV30 to TRBJ2-1; D may be TRBD1 or TRBD2 (6 bases each). V was trimmed by 2 bases and J by 2 bases, leaving 10 bases between them. Germline values: CDR1 GTSNPN, CDR2 SVGIG (reference sequence). This CDR3 spans 14 amino acids. The CDR3 loop reads CAWSPRGAYNEQFF. The CDR3 nucleotides read TGTGCCTGGAGTCCAAGGGGGGCCTACAATGAGCAGTTCTTC.

The chain uses TRBV2 and TRBJ2-7; D call uncertain. Germline CDR1 is SNHLY and CDR2 is FYNNEI. Deletions cut 4 bases from V and 4 bases from J, with 11 bases between. The CDR3 extends over 13 amino acids. The CDR3 protein is CASSVQRLYEQYF. CDR3 nucleotides: TGTGCCAGCAGTGTCCAACGGCTATACGAGCAGTACTTC. Drawing the rest from reference TRBV2 and TRBJ2-7, the complete variable domain is EPEVTQTPSHQVTQMGQEVILRCVPISNHLYFYWYRQILGQKVEFLVSFYNNEISEKSEIFDDQFSVERPDGSNFTLKIRSTKLEDSAMYFCASSVQRLYEQYFGPGTRLTVT.

The CDR3 sequence is CASSLEGGYQETQYF. The CDR3 DNA follows: TGTGCCAGCAGCTTGGAAGGGGGGTACCAAGAGACCCAGTACTTC. The rearrangement joins TRBV5-6 to TRBJ2-5; D is possibly TRBD1 or TRBD2 (6 bases each). The CDR3 spans 15 residues. The germline V gene encodes CDR1 SGHDT and CDR2 YYEEEE. The V gene lost 0 bases and the J gene lost 0 bases, with 9 bases spanning the gap.